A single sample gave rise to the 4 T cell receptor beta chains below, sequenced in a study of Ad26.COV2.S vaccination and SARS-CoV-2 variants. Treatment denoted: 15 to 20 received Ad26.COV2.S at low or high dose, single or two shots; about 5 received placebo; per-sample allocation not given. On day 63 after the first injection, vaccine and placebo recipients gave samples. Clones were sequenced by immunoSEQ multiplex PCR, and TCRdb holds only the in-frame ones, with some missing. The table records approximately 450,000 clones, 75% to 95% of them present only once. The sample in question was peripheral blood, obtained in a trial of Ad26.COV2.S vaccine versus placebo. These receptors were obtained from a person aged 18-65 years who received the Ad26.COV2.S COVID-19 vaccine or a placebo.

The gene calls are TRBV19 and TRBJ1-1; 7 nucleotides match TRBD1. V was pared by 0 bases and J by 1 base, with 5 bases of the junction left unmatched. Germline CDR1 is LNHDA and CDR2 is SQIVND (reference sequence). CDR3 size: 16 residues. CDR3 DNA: TGTGCCAGTAGTATAGAACCGGGACAGAGGAACACTGAAGCTTTCTTT. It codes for CASSIEPGQRNTEAFF.

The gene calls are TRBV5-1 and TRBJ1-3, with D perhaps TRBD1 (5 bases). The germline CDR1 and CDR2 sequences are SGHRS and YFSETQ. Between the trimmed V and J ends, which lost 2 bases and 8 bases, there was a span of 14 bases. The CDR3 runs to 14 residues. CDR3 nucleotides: TGCGCCAGCAGCTTACAGGTCGCGGGCGACACCATATATTTT. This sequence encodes CASSLQVAGDTIYF.

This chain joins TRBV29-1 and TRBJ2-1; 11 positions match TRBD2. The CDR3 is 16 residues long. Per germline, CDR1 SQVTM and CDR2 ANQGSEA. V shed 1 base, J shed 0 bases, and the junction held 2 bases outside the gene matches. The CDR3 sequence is CSVEGLAGNSYNEQFF. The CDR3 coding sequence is TGCAGCGTTGAAGGACTAGCGGGGAACTCCTACAATGAGCAGTTCTTC.

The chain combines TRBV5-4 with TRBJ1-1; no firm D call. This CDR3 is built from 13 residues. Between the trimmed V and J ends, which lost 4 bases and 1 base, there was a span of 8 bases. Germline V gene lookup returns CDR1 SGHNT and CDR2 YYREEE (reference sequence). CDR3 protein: CASSPVENTEAFF. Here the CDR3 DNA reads TGTGCCAGCAGCCCGGTAGAGAACACTGAAGCTTTCTTT.